Given below is one T cell receptor beta chain in context. This clone was counted once. The target of this receptor is not known. The input lacks base qualities; no much larger clone sits a single base away. Explained via the paper, the time point label denotes: baseline before oral tofacitinib. Lesional scalp punch biopsies and peripheral blood were collected from alopecia areata patients. Human scalp biopsies were immediately fixed in PAXgene tissue containers. The germline V gene (reference sequence) gives CDR1 as SGHNT and CDR2 as YYREEE. Including the terminal cysteine and phenylalanine, the CDR3 comprises 14 residues. Solely the CDR3 DNA is kept, with 42 bases framed from the first base. V loses 1 base at its end and J loses 4 bases; junction bases beyond the gene matches: 4. The data derive from a study of CD8+ T cells in alopecia areata (dated by TCRdb to about 2018). Study-level background: Treated patients were enrolled in an open-label pilot trial of oral tofacitinib, 5 to 10 mg twice daily, for moderate-to-severe alopecia areata. TCRbeta CDR3 regions were amplified by immunoSEQ multiplex PCR using 35 Vbeta forward and 13 Jbeta reverse primers. Biopsies were taken from tofacitinib-treated patients at baseline and again at 4 and 24 weeks into treatment, and several of those patients also had a later scalp biopsy. Patients received tofacitinib for 6 to 18 months and were then followed off drug for 6 months to check for delayed response and recurrence. In both human patients and the C3H/HeJ mouse model, the study applied high-throughput TCRbeta sequencing to look at T cell clonal expansion in alopecia areata. The RNA source kit depended on sample type: the PAXgene miRNA kit for fixed scalp, the miRNeasy kit for PBMCs, and the RNeasy kit for mouse skin. In humans, TCRbeta sequencing was performed on scalp tissue and on sorted CD4+ and CD8+ peripheral blood T cells from healthy controls and from patients with patchy or totalis/universalis alopecia areata. Clonality in the scalp was compared among normal scalp (n=4), patchy alopecia areata scalp (n=8), and alopecia totalis/universalis scalp (n=8). General findings and caveats noted by the study authors: Resident alphabeta T cells in normal human skin are also sequenced, complicating scalp TCR repertoire analysis, unlike mouse skin dominated by gammadelta T cells. Compared with normal scalp, lesional scalp had higher clonality and more expanded CD8+ clones, particularly in alopecia totalis/universalis, a pattern that suggests antigenic drive. Shared TCR sequences between patients were less evident than in mice, which may be partly attributable to HLA diversity in the patient population.

The library was prepared using the immunoSEQ multiplex PCR assay. RNA was extracted from all samples and reverse transcribed into cDNA, which served as template for TCR sequencing. First-strand cDNA was synthesized with SuperScript III using a 2:1 mix of oligo-dT and random hexamers. A synthetic immune receptor repertoire was used to assess amplification bias, and residual bias was removed computationally. The study's processing was this. After raw reads were preprocessed to remove errors, the CDR3 was defined following IMGT conventions as running from the conserved cysteine to phenylalanine. Clonality was computed by normalizing Shannon entropy by log2 of the number of productive unique TCRs and subtracting the result from 1. Whether each scalp clone was CD4 or CD8 was inferred by checking scalp TCRbeta sequences against the CD4 and CD8 repertoires from sorted blood. This immuneACCESS table, as held by TCRdb, lists in-frame sequences with V and J called but not all clones. Of the missing ones, under half trace to an unresolved V gene in checked studies; the others have no known cause. V, J and clone size derive from that table, while D and trimming were established from the DNA sequence. The sample yields about 14,000 clones; over 55% were counted once. Together, the top ten hold around 9.9% of the sample.

The sequence was obtained from a human donor with alopecia areata. The specimen comprised skin, sampled at week 0. The chain is assembled from TRBV5-4 and TRBJ1-2, with 7 junctional bases fitting TRBD1. The CDR3 reads as follows: CASSLTGAGYGYTF. The sequence in DNA is TGTGCCAGCAGCTTGACAGGGGCGGGCTATGGCTACACCTTC.